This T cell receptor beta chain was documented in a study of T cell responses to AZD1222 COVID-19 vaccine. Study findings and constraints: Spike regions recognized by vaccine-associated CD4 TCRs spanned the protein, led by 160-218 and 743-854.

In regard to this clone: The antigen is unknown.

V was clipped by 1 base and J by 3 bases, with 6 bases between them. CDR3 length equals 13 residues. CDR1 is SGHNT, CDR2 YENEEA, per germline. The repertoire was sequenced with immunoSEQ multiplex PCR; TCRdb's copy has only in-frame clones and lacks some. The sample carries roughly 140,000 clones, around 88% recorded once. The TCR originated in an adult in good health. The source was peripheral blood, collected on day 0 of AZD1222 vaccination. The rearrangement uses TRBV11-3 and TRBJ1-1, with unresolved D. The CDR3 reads CASSLVSDTEAFF. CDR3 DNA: TGTGCCAGCAGCTTAGTAAGTGACACTGAAGCTTTCTTT.